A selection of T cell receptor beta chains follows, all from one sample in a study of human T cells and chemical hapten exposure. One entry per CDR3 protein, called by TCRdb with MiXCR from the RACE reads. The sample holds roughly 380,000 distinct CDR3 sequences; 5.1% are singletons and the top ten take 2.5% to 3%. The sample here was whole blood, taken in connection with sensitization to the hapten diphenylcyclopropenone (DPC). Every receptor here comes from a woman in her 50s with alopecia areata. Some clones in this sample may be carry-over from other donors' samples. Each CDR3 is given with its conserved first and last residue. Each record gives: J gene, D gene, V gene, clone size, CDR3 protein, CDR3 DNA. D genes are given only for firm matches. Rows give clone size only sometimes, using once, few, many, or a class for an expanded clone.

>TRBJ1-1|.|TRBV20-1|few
CSAEGQGTEAFF
TGCAGTGCTGAAGGTCAGGGTACTGAAGCTTTCTTT
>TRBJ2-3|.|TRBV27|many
CASSLGAWDTQYF
TGTGCCAGCAGTTTAGGGGCCTGGGATACGCAGTATTTT
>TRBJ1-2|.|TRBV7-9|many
CASSPVGQEPDYGYTF
TGTGCCAGCAGCCCAGTTGGCCAGGAGCCCGACTATGGCTACACCTTC
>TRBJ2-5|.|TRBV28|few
CASSPAGPRGETQYF
TGTGCCAGCAGTCCCGCCGGGCCCCGGGGAGAGACCCAGTACTTC
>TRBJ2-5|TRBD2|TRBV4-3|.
CASSPSVAGGPETQYF
TGCGCCAGCAGCCCATCGGTAGCGGGAGGGCCAGAGACCCAGTACTTC
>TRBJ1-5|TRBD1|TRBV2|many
CASSLRTGGNQPQHF
TGTGCCAGCAGCTTAAGGACAGGGGGCAATCAGCCCCAGCATTTT
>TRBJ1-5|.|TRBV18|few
CASSPYQNQPQHF
TGTGCCAGCTCACCTTACCAAAATCAGCCCCAGCATTTT
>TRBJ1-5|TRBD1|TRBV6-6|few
CASSGQGTGGNQPQHF
TGTGCCAGCAGTGGCCAGGGGACAGGGGGCAATCAGCCCCAGCATTTT
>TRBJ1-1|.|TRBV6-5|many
CASSHGENTEAFF
TGTGCCAGCAGTCACGGGGAGAACACTGAAGCTTTCTTT
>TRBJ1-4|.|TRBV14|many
CASSHSYEKLFF
TGTGCCAGCAGCCATAGTTATGAAAAACTGTTTTTT
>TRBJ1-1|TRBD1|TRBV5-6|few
CASRTGVGTEAFF
TGTGCCAGCAGGACAGGGGTGGGCACTGAAGCTTTCTTT
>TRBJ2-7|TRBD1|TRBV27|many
CASSLSTGTGYAYEQYF
TGTGCCAGCAGTTTATCGACCGGGACAGGTTATGCCTACGAGCAGTACTTC
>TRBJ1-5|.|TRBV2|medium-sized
CASSQSGQPKLEILSQHF
TGTGCCAGCAGCCAAAGTGGACAGCCAAAGTTGGAGATCTTGTCCCAGCATTTT
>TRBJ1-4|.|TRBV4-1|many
CASSQPSDGEKLFF
TGCGCCAGCAGCCAACCATCGGACGGCGAAAAACTGTTTTTT
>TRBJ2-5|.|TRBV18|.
CASSDPYQETQYF
TGTGCCAGCTCAGATCCATACCAAGAGACCCAGTACTTC
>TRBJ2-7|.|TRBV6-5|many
CASSPSGSTSYEQYF
TGTGCCAGCAGTCCAAGCGGGTCGACTTCCTACGAGCAGTACTTC
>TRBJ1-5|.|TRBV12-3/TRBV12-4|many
CASGGGFGNQPQHF
TGTGCCAGCGGGGGGGGGTTTGGCAATCAGCCCCAGCATTTT
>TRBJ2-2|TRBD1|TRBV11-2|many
CASSGNRGPNTGELFF
TGTGCCAGCAGCGGTAACAGGGGACCGAACACCGGGGAGCTGTTTTTT
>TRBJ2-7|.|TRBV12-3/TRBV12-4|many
CASRGAEEQYF
TGTGCCAGCAGGGGAGCAGAAGAGCAGTACTTC
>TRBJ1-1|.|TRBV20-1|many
CSARDSQDITFF
TGCAGTGCTAGAGATTCCCAGGACATTACTTTCTTT
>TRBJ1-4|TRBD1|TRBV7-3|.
CASSLTGLANEKLFF
TGTGCCAGCAGCCTGACAGGGTTGGCTAATGAAAAACTGTTTTTT
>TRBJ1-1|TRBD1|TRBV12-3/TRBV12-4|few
CASTLRRGHTEAFF
TGTGCCAGCACGCTTCGGAGGGGGCACACTGAAGCTTTCTTT
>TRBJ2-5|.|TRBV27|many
CASSLIGLRQETQYF
TGTGCCAGCAGTTTGATTGGACTACGCCAAGAGACCCAGTACTTC